This TCR beta chain was recovered during a study of OX40 agonist ivuxolimab in advanced cancers. Notes on the research overall: Ivuxolimab was a fully human IgG2 agonistic monoclonal antibody targeting the costimulatory receptor OX40 (CD134). Three dose-escalation patients achieved partial responses, one with hepatocellular carcinoma and two with cutaneous melanoma. Of the approximately 53 patients in dose escalation, 19 had hepatocellular carcinoma, some 15 had melanoma, 9 had renal cell carcinoma and 9 had head and neck cancer. Intravenous ivuxolimab was administered to patients every 2 weeks at six dose levels: 0.01, 0.1, 0.3, 1.5, 3 and 10 mg/kg. The dose-escalation cohort was 82.7% male with a mean age of roughly 62 years, ranging from roughly 20 to 80. Prior anti-PD-1, anti-PD-L1 or anti-CTLA-4 therapy was permitted, and approximately 40% of dose-escalation patients had received checkpoint inhibitors. Peripheral TCRbeta sequencing aimed to test whether ivuxolimab altered TCR sequence diversity and caused clonal T-cell expansion. The monotherapy dose-escalation portion (N of about 52 patients) of the phase I ivuxolimab trial is reported in the paper.

Clipping removes 5 bases from V and 4 bases from J, with 4 as the unmatched junction base count. CDR1 and CDR2 were assigned from the germline V gene (reference sequence) as MNHNY and SVGAGI. From cysteine to phenylalanine, the CDR3 is 13 amino acids long. Only CDR3 DNA remains: 39 bases, in frame from the first base. For sequencing of the TCRbeta CDR3 region, genomic DNA was extracted from the sorted cells. TCRbeta CDR3 regions were sequenced using the immunoSEQ Assay. Sourced from immuneACCESS, this table was stored by TCRdb with only in-frame sequences that have V and J called. A share of the clones is absent; for the studies checked, an unresolved V gene accounts for under half, and the remainder has no known explanation. This sample holds fewer than 75,000 clones; approximately 88% were observed only once. The ten largest clones capture approximately 3% of the sample. Study-level results and caveats: Low levels of normalized T-cell clonal expansion were also shown by some nonresponding patients. The antigen specificity of the clonally expanded peripheral T cells was not determined. At doses from 0.1 to 3.0 mg/kg, clonal expansion was seen in both CD4+ and CD8+ blood T cells between baseline and week 6. Partial responders in the 0.1-3.0 mg/kg groups had among the lowest normalized peripheral clonal expansion, especially among CD8+ T cells. After ivuxolimab, more expanded clones were found on average in CD8+ T cells than in CD4+ T cells.

On this clone itself: This clone's antigen is unknown. No base quality information exists; no much larger clone differs at one position.

The trial excluded patients who had a history of autoimmune disease or who were on systemic immunosuppression. Peripheral blood for TCR sequencing was drawn from every dose cohort at baseline, at cycle 4 day 1 and at cycle 7 day 1. The samples were drawn from a first-in-human, open-label, multicenter phase I dose-escalation trial of ivuxolimab. Adults with locally advanced or metastatic melanoma, renal cell, hepatocellular, or head and neck squamous cell carcinoma were enrolled in the trial. Before TCR sequencing, CD4+ and CD8+ T cells were separately sorted from peripheral blood. The V and J segments used are TRBV6-6 and TRBJ1-1; TRBD1 lines up with 7 middle nucleotides. The sequence was obtained from an adult with an advanced solid tumor such as melanoma, head and neck, liver or kidney cancer. The sample was CD4+ or CD8+ T cells sorted from blood, taken in a trial of the OX40 agonist ivuxolimab. The sequence in DNA is TGTGCCAGCAGTGAGGGACAGACCACTGAAGCTTTCTTT. This encodes CASSEGQTTEAFF.